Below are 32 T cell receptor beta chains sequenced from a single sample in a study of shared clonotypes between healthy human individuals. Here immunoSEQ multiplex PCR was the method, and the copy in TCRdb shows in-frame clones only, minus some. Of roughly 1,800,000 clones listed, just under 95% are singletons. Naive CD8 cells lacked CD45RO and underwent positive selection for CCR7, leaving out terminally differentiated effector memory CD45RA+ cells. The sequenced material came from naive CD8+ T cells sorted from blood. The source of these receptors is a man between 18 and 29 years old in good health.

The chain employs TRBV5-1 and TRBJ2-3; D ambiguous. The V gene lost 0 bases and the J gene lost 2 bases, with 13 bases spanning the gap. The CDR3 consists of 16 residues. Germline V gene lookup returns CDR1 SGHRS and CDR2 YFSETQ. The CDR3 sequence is CASSLVGLTTTDTQYF. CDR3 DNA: TGCGCCAGCAGCTTGGTCGGGCTAACGACCACAGATACGCAGTATTTT. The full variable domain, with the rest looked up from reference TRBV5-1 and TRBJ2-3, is KAGVTQTPRYLIKTRGQQVTLSCSPISGHRSVSWYQQTPGQGLQFLFEYFSETQRNKGNFPGRFSGRQFSNSRSEMNVSTLELGDSALYLCASSLVGLTTTDTQYFGPGTRLTVL.

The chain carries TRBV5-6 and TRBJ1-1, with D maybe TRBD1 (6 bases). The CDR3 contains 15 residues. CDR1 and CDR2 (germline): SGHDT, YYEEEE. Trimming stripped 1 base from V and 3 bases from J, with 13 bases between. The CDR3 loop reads CASSLTGLGYTEAFF. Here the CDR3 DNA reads TGTGCCAGCAGCTTGACAGGGCTCGGTTACACTGAAGCTTTCTTT.

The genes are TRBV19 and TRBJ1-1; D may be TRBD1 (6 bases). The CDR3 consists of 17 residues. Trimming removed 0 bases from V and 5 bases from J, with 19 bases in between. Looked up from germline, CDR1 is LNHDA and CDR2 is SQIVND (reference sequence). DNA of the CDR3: TGTGCCAGTAGTATAGATCGTCGGGGGCCGGCTGGAACTGAAGCTTTCTTT. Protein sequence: CASSIDRRGPAGTEAFF.

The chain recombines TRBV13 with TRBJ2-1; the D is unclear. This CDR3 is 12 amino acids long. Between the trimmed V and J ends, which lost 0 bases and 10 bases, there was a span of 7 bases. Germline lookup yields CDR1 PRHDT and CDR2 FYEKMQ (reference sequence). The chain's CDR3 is CASSLGRQEQFF. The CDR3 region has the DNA TGTGCCAGCAGCTTAGGAAGGCAAGAGCAGTTCTTC.

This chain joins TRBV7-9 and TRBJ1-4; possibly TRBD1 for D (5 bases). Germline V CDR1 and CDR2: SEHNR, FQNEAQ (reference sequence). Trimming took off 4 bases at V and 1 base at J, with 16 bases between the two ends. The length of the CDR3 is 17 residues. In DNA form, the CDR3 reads TGTGCCAGCAGCTCCTGGGGCAGGGAGGTAACTAATGAAAAACTGTTTTTT. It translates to CASSSWGREVTNEKLFF.

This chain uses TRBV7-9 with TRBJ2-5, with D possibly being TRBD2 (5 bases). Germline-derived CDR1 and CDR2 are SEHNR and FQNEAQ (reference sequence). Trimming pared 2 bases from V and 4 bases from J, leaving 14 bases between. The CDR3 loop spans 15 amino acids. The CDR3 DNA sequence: TGTGCCAGCAGCTTACAAGTCAGCGGCCGAGAGACCCAGTACTTC. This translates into CASSLQVSGRETQYF.

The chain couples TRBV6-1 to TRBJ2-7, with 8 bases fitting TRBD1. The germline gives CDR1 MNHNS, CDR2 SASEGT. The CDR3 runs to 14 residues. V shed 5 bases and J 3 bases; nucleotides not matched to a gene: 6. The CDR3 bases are TGTGCCAGCAGTCCTACAGGGGGAGTCTACGAGCAGTACTTC. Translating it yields CASSPTGGVYEQYF.

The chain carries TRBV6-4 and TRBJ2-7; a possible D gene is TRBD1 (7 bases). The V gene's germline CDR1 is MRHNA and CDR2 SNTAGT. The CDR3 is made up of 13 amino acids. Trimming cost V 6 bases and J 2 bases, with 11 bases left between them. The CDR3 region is CASRDRRAYEQYF. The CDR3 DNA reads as TGTGCCAGCAGGGACAGGAGGGCCTACGAGCAGTACTTC.

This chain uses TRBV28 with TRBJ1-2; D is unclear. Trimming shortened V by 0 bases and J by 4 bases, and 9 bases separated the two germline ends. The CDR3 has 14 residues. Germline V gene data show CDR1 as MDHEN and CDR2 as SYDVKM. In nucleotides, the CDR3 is TGTGCCAGCAGTTTATGGCAGGTTTTCTATGGCTACACCTTC. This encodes CASSLWQVFYGYTF.

The CDR3 sequence is CASSLARAGGPQSSYNEQFF. CDR3 coding DNA: TGTGCCAGCAGCTTAGCGCGAGCGGGGGGCCCCCAGAGCTCCTACAATGAGCAGTTCTTC. The chain has TRBV7-8 and TRBJ2-1; 9 bases are shared with TRBD2. This CDR3 contains 20 residues. Germline V gene data show CDR1 as SGHVS and CDR2 as FQNEAQ. The V segment lost 0 bases and the J segment 0 bases; nucleotides outside the gene matches: 12.

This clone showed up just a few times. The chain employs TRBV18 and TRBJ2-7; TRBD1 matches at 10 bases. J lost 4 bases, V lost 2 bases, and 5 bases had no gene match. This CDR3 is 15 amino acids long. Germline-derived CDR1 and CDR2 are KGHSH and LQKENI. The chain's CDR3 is CASSPVGTGVYEQYF. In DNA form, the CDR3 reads TGTGCCAGCTCACCAGTAGGGACAGGGGTATACGAGCAGTACTTC.

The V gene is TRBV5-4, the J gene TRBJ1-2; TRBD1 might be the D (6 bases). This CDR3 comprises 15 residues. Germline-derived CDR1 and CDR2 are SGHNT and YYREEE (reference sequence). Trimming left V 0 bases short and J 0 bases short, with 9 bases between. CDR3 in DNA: TGTGCCAGCAGCTTGGACAGGACAGCTAACTATGGCTACACCTTC. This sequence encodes CASSLDRTANYGYTF.

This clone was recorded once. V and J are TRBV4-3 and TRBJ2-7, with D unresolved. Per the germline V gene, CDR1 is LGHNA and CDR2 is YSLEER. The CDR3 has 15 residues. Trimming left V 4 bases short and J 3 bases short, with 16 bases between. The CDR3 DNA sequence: TGCGCCAGCAGCCCCACGCGCGGAAATCTCTACGAGCAGTACTTC. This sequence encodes CASSPTRGNLYEQYF.

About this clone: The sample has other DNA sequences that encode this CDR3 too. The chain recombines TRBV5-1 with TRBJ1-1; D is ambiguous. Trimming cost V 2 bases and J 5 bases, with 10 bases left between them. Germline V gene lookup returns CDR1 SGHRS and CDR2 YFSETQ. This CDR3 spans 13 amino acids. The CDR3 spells CASSLFTGTEAFF. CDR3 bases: TGCGCCAGCAGCTTATTTACGGGAACTGAAGCTTTCTTT.

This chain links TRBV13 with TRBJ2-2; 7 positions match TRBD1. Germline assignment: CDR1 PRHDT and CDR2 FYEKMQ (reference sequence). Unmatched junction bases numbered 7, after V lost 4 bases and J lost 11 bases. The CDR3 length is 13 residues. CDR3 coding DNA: TGTGCCAGCAGCTCCCGAGGACAGGTTGAGCTGTTTTTT. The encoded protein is CASSSRGQVELFF.

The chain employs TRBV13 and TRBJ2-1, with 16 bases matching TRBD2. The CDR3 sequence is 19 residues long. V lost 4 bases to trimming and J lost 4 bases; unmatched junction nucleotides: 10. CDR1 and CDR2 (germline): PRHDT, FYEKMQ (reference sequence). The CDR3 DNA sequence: TGTGCCAGCAGCTCGCCGGGACTAGCGGGGGGGCCGTCGTACAATGAGCAGTTCTTC. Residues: CASSSPGLAGGPSYNEQFF.

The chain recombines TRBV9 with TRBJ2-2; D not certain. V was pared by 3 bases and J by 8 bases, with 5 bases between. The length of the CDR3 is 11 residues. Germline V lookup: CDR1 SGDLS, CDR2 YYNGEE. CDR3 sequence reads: CASSAQGELFF. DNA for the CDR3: TGTGCCAGCAGCGCCCAGGGGGAGCTGTTTTTT.

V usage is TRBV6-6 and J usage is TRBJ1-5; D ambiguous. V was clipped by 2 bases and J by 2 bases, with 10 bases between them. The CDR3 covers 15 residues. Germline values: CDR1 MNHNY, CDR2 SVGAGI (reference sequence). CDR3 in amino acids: CASSYGWGGNQPQHF. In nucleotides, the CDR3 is TGTGCCAGCAGTTACGGGTGGGGTGGCAATCAGCCCCAGCATTTT.

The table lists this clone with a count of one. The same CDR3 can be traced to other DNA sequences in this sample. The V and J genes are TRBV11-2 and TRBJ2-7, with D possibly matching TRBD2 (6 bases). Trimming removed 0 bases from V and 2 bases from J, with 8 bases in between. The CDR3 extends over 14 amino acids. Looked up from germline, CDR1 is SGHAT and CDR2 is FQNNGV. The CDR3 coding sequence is TGTGCCAGCAGCTTAGAGGGGGGACCCTACGAGCAGTACTTC. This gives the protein CASSLEGGPYEQYF. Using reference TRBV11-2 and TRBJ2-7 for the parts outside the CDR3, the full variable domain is EAGVAQSPRYKIIEKRQSVAFWCNPISGHATLYWYQQILGQGPKLLIQFQNNGVVDDSQLPKDRFSAERLKGVDSTLKIQPAKLEDSAVYLCASSLEGGPYEQYFGPGTRLTVT.

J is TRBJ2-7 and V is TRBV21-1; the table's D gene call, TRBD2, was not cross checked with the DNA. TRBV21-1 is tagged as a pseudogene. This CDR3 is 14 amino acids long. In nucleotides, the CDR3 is TGTGCCAGCAGCCAAGCGAGGACTACCTACGAGCAGTACTTC. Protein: CASSQARTTYEQYF.

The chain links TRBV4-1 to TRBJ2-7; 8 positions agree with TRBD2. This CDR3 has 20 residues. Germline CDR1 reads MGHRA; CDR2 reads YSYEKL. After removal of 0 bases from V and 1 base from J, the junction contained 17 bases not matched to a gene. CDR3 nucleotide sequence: TGCGCCAGCAGCCAAGATTGGGGCGGGGGGAGACTACGGCTATCCTACGAGCAGTACTTC. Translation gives CASSQDWGGGRLRLSYEQYF.

The CDR3 sequence: CASSSRQGFNTEAFF. CDR3 nucleotides: TGTGCCAGCAGCTCACGACAGGGTTTTAACACTGAAGCTTTCTTT. V gene TRBV21-1 combines with J gene TRBJ1-1; the listed D gene, TRBD1, was not tested against the DNA. TRBV21-1 is a listed pseudogene. The CDR3 is made up of 15 amino acids.

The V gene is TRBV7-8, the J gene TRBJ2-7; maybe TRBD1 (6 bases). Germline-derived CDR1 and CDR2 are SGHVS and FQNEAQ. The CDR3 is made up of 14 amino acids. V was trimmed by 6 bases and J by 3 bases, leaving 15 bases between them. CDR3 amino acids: CASRPQGLGYEQYF. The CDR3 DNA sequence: TGTGCCAGCAGACCGCAGGGGCTAGGCTACGAGCAGTACTTC.

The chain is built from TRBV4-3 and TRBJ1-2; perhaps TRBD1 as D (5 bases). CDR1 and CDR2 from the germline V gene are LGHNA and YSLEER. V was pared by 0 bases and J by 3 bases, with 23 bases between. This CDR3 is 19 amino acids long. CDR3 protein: CASSQDLGRAWGLDYGYTF. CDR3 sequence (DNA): TGCGCCAGCAGCCAAGATCTTGGCAGGGCCTGGGGCCTGGACTATGGCTACACCTTC.

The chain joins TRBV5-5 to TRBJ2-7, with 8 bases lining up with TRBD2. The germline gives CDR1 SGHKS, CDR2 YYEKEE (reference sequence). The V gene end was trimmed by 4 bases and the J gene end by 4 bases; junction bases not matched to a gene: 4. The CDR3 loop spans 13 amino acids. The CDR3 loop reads CASSVGLGYEQYF. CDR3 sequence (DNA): TGTGCCAGCAGCGTGGGACTAGGGTACGAGCAGTACTTC.

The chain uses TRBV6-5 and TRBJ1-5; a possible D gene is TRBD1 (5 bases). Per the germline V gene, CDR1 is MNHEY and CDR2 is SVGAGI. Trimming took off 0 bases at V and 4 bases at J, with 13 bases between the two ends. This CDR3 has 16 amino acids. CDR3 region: CASSYSYGGTNQPQHF. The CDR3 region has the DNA TGTGCCAGCAGTTACTCGTACGGGGGAACTAATCAGCCCCAGCATTTT.

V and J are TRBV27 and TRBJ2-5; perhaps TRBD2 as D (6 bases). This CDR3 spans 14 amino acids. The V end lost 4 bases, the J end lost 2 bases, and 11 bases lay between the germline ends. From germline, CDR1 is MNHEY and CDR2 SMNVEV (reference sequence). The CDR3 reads CASSSRGHQETQYF. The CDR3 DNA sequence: TGTGCCAGCAGTTCGCGGGGTCATCAAGAGACCCAGTACTTC.

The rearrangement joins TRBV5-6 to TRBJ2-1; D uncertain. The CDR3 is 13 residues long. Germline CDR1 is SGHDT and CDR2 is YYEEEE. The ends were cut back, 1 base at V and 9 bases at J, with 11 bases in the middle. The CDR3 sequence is CASSLRTGFEQFF. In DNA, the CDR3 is TGTGCCAGCAGCTTGAGGACGGGCTTTGAGCAGTTCTTC. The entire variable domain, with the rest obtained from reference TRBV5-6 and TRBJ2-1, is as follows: DAGVTQSPTHLIKTRGQQVTLRCSPKSGHDTVSWYQQALGQGPQFIFQYYEEEERQRGNFPDRFSGHQFPNYSSELNVNALLLGDSALYLCASSLRTGFEQFFGPGTRLTVL.

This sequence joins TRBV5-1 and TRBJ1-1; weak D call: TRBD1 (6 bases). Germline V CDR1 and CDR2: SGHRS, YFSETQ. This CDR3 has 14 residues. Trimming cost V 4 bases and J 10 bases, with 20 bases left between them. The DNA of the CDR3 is TGCGCCAGCAGCCCCCGGGACACCGGGCGAGGAGCTTTCTTT. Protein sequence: CASSPRDTGRGAFF.

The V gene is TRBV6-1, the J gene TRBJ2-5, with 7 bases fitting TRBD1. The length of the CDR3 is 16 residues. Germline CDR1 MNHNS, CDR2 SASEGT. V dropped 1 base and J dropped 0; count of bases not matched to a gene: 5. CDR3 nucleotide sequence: TGTGCCAGCAGTGAAGTGGACAGGATCTACCAAGAGACCCAGTACTTC. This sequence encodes CASSEVDRIYQETQYF.

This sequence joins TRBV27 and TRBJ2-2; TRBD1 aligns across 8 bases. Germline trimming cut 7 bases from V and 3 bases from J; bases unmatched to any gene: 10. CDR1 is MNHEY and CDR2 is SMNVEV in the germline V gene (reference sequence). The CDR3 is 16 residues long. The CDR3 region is CASTPRTGKDTGELFF. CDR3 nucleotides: TGTGCCAGCACCCCTCGGACAGGGAAAGACACCGGGGAGCTGTTTTTT.

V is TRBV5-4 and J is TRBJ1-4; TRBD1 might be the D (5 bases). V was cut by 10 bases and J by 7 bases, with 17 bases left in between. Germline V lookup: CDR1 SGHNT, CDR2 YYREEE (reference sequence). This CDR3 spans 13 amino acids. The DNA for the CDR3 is TGTGCCTTCCATGGGGGGGAGAGTGAAAAACTGTTTTTT. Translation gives CAFHGGESEKLFF. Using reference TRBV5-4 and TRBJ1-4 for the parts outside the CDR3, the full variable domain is ETGVTQSPTHLIKTRGQQVTLRCSSQSGHNTVSWYQQALGQGPQFIFQYYREEENGRGNFPPRFSGLQFPNYSSELNVNALELDDSALYLCAFHGGESEKLFFGSGTQLSVL.